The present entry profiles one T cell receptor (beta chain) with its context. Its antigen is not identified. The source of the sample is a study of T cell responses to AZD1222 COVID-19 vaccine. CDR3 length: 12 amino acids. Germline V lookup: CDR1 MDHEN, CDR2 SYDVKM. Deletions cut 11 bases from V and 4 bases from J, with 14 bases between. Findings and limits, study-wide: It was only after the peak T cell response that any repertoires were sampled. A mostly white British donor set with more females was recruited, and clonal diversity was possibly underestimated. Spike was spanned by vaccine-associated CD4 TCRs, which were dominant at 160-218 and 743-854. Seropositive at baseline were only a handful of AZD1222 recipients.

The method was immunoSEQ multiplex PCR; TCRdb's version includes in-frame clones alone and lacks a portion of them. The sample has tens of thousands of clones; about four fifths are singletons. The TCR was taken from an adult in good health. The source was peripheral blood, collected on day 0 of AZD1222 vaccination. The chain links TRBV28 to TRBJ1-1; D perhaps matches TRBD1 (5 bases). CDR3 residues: CAWRGFSTEAFF. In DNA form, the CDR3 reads TGTGCCTGGAGGGGTTTTAGCACTGAAGCTTTCTTT.